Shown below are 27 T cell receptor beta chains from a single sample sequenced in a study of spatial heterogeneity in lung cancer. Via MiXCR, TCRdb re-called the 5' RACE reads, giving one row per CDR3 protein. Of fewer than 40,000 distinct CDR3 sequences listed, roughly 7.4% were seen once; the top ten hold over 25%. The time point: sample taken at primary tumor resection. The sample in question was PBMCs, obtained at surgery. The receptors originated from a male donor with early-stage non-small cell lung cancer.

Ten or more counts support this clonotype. CDR3 in amino acids: CASSHPSPGGRVSISYNEQFF. The CDR3 bases are TGCGCCAGCAGCCATCCTTCCCCGGGAGGGCGGGTGTCGATCTCCTACAATGAGCAGTTCTTC. The V gene is TRBV4-1, the J gene TRBJ2-1; 8 bases match TRBD2. CDR3 size: 21 residues. From germline, CDR1 is MGHRA and CDR2 YSYEKL. Trimming took 3 bases from V and 0 from J; bases not matched to a gene: 19.

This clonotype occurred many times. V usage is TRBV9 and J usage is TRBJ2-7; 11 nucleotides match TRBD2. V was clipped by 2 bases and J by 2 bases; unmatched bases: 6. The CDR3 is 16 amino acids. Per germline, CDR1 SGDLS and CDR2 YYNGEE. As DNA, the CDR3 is TGTGCCAGCAGCGTTAGCGGGGGGGTCCCCCCCTACGAGCAGTACTTC. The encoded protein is CASSVSGGVPPYEQYF.

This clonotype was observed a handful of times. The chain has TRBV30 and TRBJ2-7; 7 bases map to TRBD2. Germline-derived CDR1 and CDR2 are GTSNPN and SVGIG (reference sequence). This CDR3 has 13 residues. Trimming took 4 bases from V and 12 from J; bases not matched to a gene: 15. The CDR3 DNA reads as TGTGCCTGGACCCCGGGGGAGGGCCTGGGGCCGTACTTC. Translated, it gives CAWTPGEGLGPYF.

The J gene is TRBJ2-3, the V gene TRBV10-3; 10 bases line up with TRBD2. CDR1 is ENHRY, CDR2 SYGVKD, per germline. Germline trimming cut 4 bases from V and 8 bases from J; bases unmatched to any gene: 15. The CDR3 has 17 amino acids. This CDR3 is CAISGELAGLSRATQYF. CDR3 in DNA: TGTGCCATCAGTGGGGAACTAGCGGGGCTAAGCAGGGCTACGCAGTATTTT.

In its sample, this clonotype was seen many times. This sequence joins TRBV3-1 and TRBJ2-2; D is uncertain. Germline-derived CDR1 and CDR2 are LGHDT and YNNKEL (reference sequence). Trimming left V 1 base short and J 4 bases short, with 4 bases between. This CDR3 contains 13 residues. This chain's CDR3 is CASSQGGTGELFF. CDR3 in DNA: TGTGCCAGCAGCCAAGGGGGCACCGGGGAGCTGTTTTTT.

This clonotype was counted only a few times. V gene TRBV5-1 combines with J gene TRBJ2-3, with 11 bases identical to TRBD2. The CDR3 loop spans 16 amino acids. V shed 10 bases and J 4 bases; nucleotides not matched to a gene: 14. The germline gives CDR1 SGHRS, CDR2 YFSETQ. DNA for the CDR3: TGCGCCGACTATGGGCTAGCGGGAGGAGGCGCAGATACGCAGTATTTT. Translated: CADYGLAGGGADTQYF.

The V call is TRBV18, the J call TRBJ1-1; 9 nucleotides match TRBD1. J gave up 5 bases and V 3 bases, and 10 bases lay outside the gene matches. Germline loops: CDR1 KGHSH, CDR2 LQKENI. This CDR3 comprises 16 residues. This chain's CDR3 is CASSPQTGQGGTEAFF. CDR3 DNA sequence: TGTGCCAGCTCACCGCAGACGGGACAGGGAGGTACTGAAGCTTTCTTT.

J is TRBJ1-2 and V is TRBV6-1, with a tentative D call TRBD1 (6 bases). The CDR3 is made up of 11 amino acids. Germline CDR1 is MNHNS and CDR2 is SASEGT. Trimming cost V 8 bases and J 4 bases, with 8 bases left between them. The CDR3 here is CASGTFYGYTF. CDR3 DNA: TGTGCCAGCGGGACATTCTATGGCTACACCTTC.

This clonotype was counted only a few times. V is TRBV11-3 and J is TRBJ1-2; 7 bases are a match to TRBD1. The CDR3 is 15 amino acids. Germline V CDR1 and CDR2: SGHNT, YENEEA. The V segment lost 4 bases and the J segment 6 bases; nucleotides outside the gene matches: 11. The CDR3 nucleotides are TGTGCCAGCAGCTGGACCTGGGACAGCCAAAATGGCTACACCTTC. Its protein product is CASSWTWDSQNGYTF.

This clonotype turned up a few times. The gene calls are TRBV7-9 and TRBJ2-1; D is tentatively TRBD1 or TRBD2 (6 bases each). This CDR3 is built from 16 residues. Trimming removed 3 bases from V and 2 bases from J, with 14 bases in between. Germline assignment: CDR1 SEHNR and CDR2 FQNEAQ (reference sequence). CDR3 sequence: CASSFNWGAPYNEQFF. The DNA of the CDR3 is TGTGCCAGCAGCTTTAATTGGGGGGCCCCCTACAATGAGCAGTTCTTC.

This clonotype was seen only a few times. The CDR3 loop is CASRLTGWQPQHF. Here the CDR3 DNA reads TGTGCCAGCAGATTGACAGGGTGGCAGCCCCAGCATTTT. The V call is TRBV6-2 or TRBV6-3, the J call TRBJ1-5, with 7 nucleotides matching TRBD1. The ends lost 6 bases at V and 7 bases at J; junction bases unmatched: 6. The CDR3 totals 13 residues. Germline values: CDR1 MNHEY, CDR2 SVGEGT.

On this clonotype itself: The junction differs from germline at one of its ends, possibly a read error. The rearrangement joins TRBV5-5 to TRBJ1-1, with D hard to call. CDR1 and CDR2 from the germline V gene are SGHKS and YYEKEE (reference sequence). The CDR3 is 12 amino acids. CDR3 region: CVSSLVAAQAFF. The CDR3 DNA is TGTGTCAGCAGCTTGGTGGCAGCTCAAGCTTTCTTT.

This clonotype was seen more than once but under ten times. CDR3 nucleotide sequence: TGTGCCAGCAGCTTAGCCCCGGACAGTTCGAGCTATGGCTACACCTTC. Translating it yields CASSLAPDSSSYGYTF. This chain joins TRBV7-2 and TRBJ1-2; weak D call: TRBD1 (6 bases). Germline V lookup: CDR1 SGHTA, CDR2 FQGNSA. The CDR3 is 16 amino acids. The germline V and J ends were trimmed by 0 bases and 4 bases, with 15 bases remaining between them.

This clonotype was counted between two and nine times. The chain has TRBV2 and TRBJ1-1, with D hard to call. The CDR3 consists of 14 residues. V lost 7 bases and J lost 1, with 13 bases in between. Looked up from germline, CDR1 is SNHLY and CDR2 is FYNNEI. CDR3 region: CASIPEQRNTEAFF. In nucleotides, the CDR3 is TGTGCCAGCATTCCAGAACAGAGGAACACTGAAGCTTTCTTT.

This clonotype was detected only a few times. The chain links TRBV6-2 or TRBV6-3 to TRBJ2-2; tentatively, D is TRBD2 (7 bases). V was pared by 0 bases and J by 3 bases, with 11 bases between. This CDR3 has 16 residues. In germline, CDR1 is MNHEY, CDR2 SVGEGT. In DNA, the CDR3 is TGTGCCAGCAGTTACTCCGGGGGGCGGTACACCGGGGAGCTGTTTTTT. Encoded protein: CASSYSGGRYTGELFF.

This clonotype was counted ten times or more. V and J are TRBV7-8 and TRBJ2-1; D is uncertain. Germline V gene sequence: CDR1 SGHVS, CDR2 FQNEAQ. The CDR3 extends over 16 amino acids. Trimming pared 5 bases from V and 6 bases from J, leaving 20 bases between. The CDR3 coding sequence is TGTGCCAGCAGCCCGTCCCTAAGCAGAACCGGCAATGAGCAGTTCTTC. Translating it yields CASSPSLSRTGNEQFF.

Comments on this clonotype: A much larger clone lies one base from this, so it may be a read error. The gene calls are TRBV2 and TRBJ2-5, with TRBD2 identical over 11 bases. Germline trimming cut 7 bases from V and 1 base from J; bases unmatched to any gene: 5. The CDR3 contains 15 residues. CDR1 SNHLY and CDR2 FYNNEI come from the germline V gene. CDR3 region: CASNPGLAAQETQYF. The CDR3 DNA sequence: TGTGCCAGCAATCCGGGACTAGCGGCCCAAGAGACCCAGTACTTC.

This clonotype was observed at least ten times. CDR3 sequence (DNA): TGTGCCAGCAGCTTACCTAGCGGGGGGGCAGATACGCAGTATTTT. Translating gives CASSLPSGGADTQYF. The rearrangement joins TRBV7-3 to TRBJ2-3, with TRBD2 identical over 12 bases. The CDR3 is made up of 15 amino acids. V gave up 2 bases and J gave up 4 bases; unmatched junction bases: 1. Germline lookup yields CDR1 SGHTA and CDR2 FQGTGA.

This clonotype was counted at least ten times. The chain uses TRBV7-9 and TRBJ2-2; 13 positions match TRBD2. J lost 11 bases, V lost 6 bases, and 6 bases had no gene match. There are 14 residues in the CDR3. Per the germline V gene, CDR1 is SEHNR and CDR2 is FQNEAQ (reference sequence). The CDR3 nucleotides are TGTGCCAGCAGACGGACTAGCGGGAGCGGTGAGCTGTTTTTT. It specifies CASRRTSGSGELFF.

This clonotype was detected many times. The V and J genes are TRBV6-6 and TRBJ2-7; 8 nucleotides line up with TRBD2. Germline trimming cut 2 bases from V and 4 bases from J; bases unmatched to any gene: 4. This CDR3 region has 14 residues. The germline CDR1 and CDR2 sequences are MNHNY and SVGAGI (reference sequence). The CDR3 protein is CASSYGSGSYEQYV. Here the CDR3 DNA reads TGTGCCAGCAGTTACGGGAGCGGGAGTTACGAGCAGTACGTC.

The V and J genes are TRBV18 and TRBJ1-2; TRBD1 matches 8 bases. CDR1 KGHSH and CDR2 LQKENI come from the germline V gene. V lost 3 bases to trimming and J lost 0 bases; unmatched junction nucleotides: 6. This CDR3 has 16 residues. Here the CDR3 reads CASSPGQGISNYGYTF. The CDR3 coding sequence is TGTGCCAGCTCACCCGGACAGGGCATTTCTAACTATGGCTACACCTTC.

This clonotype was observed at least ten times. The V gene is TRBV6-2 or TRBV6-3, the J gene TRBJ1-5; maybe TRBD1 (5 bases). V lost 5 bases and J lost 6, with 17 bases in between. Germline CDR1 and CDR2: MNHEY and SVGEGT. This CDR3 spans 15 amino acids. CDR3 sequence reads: CASSPRPDGGQPQHF. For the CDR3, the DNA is TGTGCCAGCAGTCCCCGACCGGATGGGGGTCAGCCCCAGCATTTT.

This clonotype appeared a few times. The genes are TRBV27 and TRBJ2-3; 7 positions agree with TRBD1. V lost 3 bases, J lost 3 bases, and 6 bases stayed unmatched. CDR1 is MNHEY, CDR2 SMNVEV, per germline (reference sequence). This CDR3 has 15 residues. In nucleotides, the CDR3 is TGTGCCAGCAGTTTTGAGGGGGCGCTAACAGATACGCAGTATTTT. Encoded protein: CASSFEGALTDTQYF.

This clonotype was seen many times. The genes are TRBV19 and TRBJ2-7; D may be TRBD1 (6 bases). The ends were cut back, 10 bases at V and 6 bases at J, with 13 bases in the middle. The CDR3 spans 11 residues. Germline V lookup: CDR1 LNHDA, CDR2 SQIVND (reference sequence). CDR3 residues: CATRGSGEQYV. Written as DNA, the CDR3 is TGTGCCACCAGGGGTTCAGGCGAGCAGTACGTC.

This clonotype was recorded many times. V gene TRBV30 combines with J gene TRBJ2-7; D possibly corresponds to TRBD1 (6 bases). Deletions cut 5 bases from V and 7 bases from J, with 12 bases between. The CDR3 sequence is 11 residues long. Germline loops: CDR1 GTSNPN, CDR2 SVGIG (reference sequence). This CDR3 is CAWAQGGEQYF. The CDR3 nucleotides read TGTGCCTGGGCACAGGGTGGTGAGCAGTACTTC.

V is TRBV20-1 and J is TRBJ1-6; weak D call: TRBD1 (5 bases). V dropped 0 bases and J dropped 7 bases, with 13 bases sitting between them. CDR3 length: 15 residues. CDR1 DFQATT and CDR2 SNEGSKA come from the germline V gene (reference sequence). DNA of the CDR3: TGCAGTGCTAGAGATCTGGACGGGGGGAATTCACCCCTCCACTTT. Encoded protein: CSARDLDGGNSPLHF.

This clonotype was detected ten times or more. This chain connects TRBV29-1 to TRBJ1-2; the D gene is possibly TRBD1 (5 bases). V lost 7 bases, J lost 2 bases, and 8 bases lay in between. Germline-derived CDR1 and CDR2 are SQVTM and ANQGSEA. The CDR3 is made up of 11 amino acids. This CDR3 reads CSAGDNYGYTF. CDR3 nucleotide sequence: TGCAGCGCCGGGGACAACTATGGCTACACCTTC.